This T cell receptor (beta chain) was identified during a study of CD8 T cells in ankylosing spondylitis. Study-wide points: In ankylosing spondylitis blood, a motif of roughly eight highly homologous TCR beta variants appeared characteristic. There were earlier reports of some motif variants in reactive arthritis synovial fluid and blood. Disease-associated clones were reportedly significantly overrepresented in matched ankylosing spondylitis synovial fluid.

This clonotype was picked up a small number of times. Its antigen is not known. Libraries for TCR beta were made by quantitative 5'-RACE with molecular barcodes. Using its own MiXCR run on the 5' RACE reads, TCRdb lists one record per CDR3 protein. The sample gives roughly 69,000 distinct CDR3 sequences, 5.3% of which show up once; approximately 2% is in the top ten. Trimming stripped 1 base from V and 1 base from J, with 11 bases between. This CDR3 has 15 amino acids. CDR1 KGHSH and CDR2 LQKENI come from the germline V gene. The sequenced sample was blood, either unsorted or a sorted T cell fraction (not recorded which). This chain connects TRBV18 to TRBJ2-7; D possibly corresponds to TRBD2 (6 bases). This receptor was obtained from a male donor with ankylosing spondylitis or in good health (not recorded which). CDR3 sequence (DNA): TGTGCCAGCTCACCACAGGCGGGGCCTTCCTACGAGCAGTACTTC. Translated: CASSPQAGPSYEQYF.